Listed here is a single T cell receptor beta chain. Its target is unknown. This entry comes from a study of T cells in localized non-small cell lung cancer. Notes on the study in general: Adjacent lung was found to contain a median approximately 62 of the top 100 tumor clones. Heterogeneity stays possible, as sequencing covered only one tumor region.

Some clones are missing from TCRdb's copy, which holds only in-frame ones; the method was immunoSEQ multiplex PCR. Here the sample spans about 2,400 clones, about 40% being singletons. The V gene's germline CDR1 is KGHSH and CDR2 LQKENI. This CDR3 is 13 amino acids long. The ends were cut back, 3 bases at V and 3 bases at J, with 8 bases in the middle. The input for sequencing was normal lung tissue next to the tumor, taken before any cancer treatment. The receptor's source is a man between 40 and 75 years old with stage II lung adenocarcinoma. This rearrangement joins TRBV18 to TRBJ1-2, with TRBD1 as a possible D gene (5 bases). CDR3 sequence reads: CASSPQGDYGYTF. Written as DNA, the CDR3 is TGTGCCAGCTCACCTCAGGGCGACTATGGCTACACCTTC.